The next 9 T cell receptor beta chains were all read from a single sample in a study of cytomegalovirus exposure and HLA in healthy donors. Only in-frame clones appear in the TCRdb table, and some are missing; sequencing was by immunoSEQ multiplex PCR. Here the sample spans some 170,000 clones, about 86% being singletons. The sequencing input was PBMCs. These receptors came from a woman in her thirties in good health and CMV-seronegative.

V is TRBV11-2 and J is TRBJ2-2; no definite D call. Trimming removed 7 bases from V and 4 bases from J, with 16 bases in between. The CDR3 runs to 15 residues. Germline lookup yields CDR1 SGHAT and CDR2 FQNNGV. Here the CDR3 reads CASIGAVGFTGELFF. CDR3 sequence (DNA): TGTGCCAGCATCGGAGCCGTTGGGTTCACCGGGGAGCTGTTTTTT.

The chain has TRBV7-8 and TRBJ1-1, with D maybe TRBD1 (6 bases). The CDR3 runs to 14 residues. Per the germline V gene, CDR1 is SGHVS and CDR2 is FQNEAQ. V was trimmed by 5 bases and J by 3 bases, leaving 13 bases between them. CDR3 DNA: TGTGCCAGCAGCCCTGGACAGATCTACACTGAAGCTTTCTTT. Encoded protein: CASSPGQIYTEAFF.

The chain is built from TRBV6-6 and TRBJ1-2; D not resolved. The germline gives CDR1 MNHNY, CDR2 SVGAGI (reference sequence). Between the trimmed V and J ends, which lost 0 bases and 6 bases, there was a span of 5 bases. This CDR3 comprises 12 residues. This chain's CDR3 is CASSYSSDGYTF. The CDR3 DNA follows: TGTGCCAGCAGTTACTCTAGTGATGGCTACACCTTC.

This chain uses TRBV6-1 with TRBJ2-7, with 11 bases identical to TRBD2. There are 17 residues in the CDR3. The V gene end was trimmed by 2 bases and the J gene end by 2 bases; junction bases not matched to a gene: 8. The germline gives CDR1 MNHNS, CDR2 SASEGT. The DNA of the CDR3 is TGTGCCAGCAGTGAATACCCTCTTAGCGGGGGGGCCTACGAGCAGTACTTC. Residues: CASSEYPLSGGAYEQYF.

The chain couples TRBV9 to TRBJ2-5; possible D gene TRBD1, 5 bases. The germline V and J ends were trimmed by 3 bases and 5 bases, with 17 bases remaining between them. The CDR3 is 15 amino acids. Germline CDR1 is SGDLS and CDR2 is YYNGEE. The CDR3 region is CASSADRYSGETQYF. The DNA for the CDR3 is TGTGCCAGCAGCGCAGACAGATACTCAGGGGAGACCCAGTACTTC.

V and J are TRBV5-4 and TRBJ1-1; D is perhaps TRBD1 (6 bases). This CDR3 spans 15 amino acids. The V end was cut by 0 bases, the J end by 1 base, with 10 bases between. The germline gives CDR1 SGHNT, CDR2 YYREEE (reference sequence). Here the CDR3 DNA reads TGTGCCAGCAGCTTGGAAGGGGGTTCGAACACTGAAGCTTTCTTT. It yields the protein CASSLEGGSNTEAFF.

This sequence joins TRBV7-9 and TRBJ1-2, with 7 nucleotides matching TRBD1. Looked up from germline, CDR1 is SEHNR and CDR2 is FQNEAQ (reference sequence). CDR3 length equals 15 residues. The V and J ends lost 1 base and 7 bases, in that order; junction bases with no gene match: 9. The CDR3 nucleotides are TGTGCCAGCAGCTTAGTCGGGATAACAGGGGCTGGCTACACCTTC. Protein sequence: CASSLVGITGAGYTF.

DNA of the CDR3: TGTGCCAGTAGTATAGGGGTCGGACTAACCTACAATGAGCAGTTCTTC. Translating it yields CASSIGVGLTYNEQFF. This rearrangement joins TRBV19 to TRBJ2-1, with a possible D match to TRBD2 (6 bases). CDR1 and CDR2 from the germline V gene are LNHDA and SQIVND (reference sequence). The CDR3 length is 16 residues. V lost 1 base and J 2 bases, leaving 12 bases between the germline ends.

The chain uses TRBV10-2 and TRBJ1-2; D is ambiguous. Germline CDR1 is WSHSY and CDR2 is SAAADI. The CDR3 runs to 14 residues. V lost 4 bases to trimming and J lost 4 bases, with 13 bases between them. CDR3 sequence: CASSVRGFAYGYTF. Written as DNA, the CDR3 is TGCGCCAGCAGTGTTCGAGGGTTCGCCTATGGCTACACCTTC.